These 17 T cell receptor beta chains were all obtained from the same sample, sequenced in a study of molecular identifiers for immune sequencing clone quantification. TCRdb re-called the PCR reads with MiXCR, one entry per CDR3 protein. The sample yields about 500,000 distinct CDR3 sequences, about 22% seen once. Sequences were obtained from naive CD8+ T cells from blood, with Jurkat cell RNA spiked in. Subset in this sample: FACS-sorted CD8+CD4-CCR7+CD45RA+ naive T cells. The origin of the receptors is a human donor in good health. Some libraries in this study had Jurkat cell RNA spiked in.

The gene calls are TRBV5-4 and TRBJ1-4; D possibly corresponds to TRBD1 (5 bases). The CDR3 covers 15 residues. Germline V gene lookup returns CDR1 SGHNT and CDR2 YYREEE (reference sequence). The V end lost 4 bases, the J end lost 3 bases, and 13 bases lay between the germline ends. CDR3 coding DNA: TGTGCCAGCAGCCACCGGGGACTGCCTAATGAAAAACTGTTTTTT. Encoded protein: CASSHRGLPNEKLFF.

The chain links TRBV6-5 to TRBJ2-2; no reliable D call. Germline CDR1 MNHEY, CDR2 SVGAGI. Trimming cost V 6 bases and J 0 bases, with 17 bases left between them. The CDR3 is 17 residues long. CDR3 residues: CASSLIDPRSNTGELFF. The CDR3 DNA reads TGTGCCAGCAGCTTGATAGACCCCAGATCGAACACCGGGGAGCTGTTTTTT.

There are many counts of this clonotype. The chain employs TRBV5-1 and TRBJ1-1, with D maybe TRBD1 (5 bases). CDR1 is SGHRS, CDR2 YFSETQ, per germline. Trimming took 1 base from V and 3 from J, leaving 10 bases between them. The CDR3 runs 14 residues. Here the CDR3 reads CASSLTVRDTEAFF. The DNA for the CDR3 is TGCGCCAGCAGCTTGACGGTCAGGGACACTGAAGCTTTCTTT.

V and J are TRBV4-3 and TRBJ2-7; D may be TRBD1 (5 bases). The V gene's germline CDR1 is LGHNA and CDR2 YSLEER. Trimming left V 0 bases short and J 3 bases short, with 12 bases between. The length of the CDR3 is 15 residues. CDR3 protein: CASSQDRGADYEQYF. DNA of the CDR3: TGCGCCAGCAGCCAAGATCGTGGGGCAGACTACGAGCAGTACTTC.

This chain joins TRBV19 and TRBJ2-1, with TRBD1 matching over 9 bases. The CDR3 loop spans 17 amino acids. Germline V gene data show CDR1 as LNHDA and CDR2 as SQIVND (reference sequence). V shed 3 bases and J 3 bases; nucleotides not matched to a gene: 9. Written as DNA, the CDR3 is TGTGCCAGTAGTATGTCCCCCGGGGACAGGGTCTACAATGAGCAGTTCTTC. Residues: CASSMSPGDRVYNEQFF.

In its sample, this clonotype was seen many times. The J gene is TRBJ2-1, the V gene TRBV4-3; possible D gene TRBD1, 6 bases. Looked up from germline, CDR1 is LGHNA and CDR2 is YSLEER. V gave up 0 bases and J gave up 2 bases, with 11 bases separating them. The CDR3 contains 16 residues. CDR3 sequence: CASSQDYRAAYNEQFF. In DNA, the CDR3 is TGCGCCAGCAGCCAAGATTACAGGGCTGCCTACAATGAGCAGTTCTTC.

This clonotype has ten or more counts. This chain joins TRBV7-9 and TRBJ2-5; possibly TRBD2 for D (6 bases). There are 15 residues in the CDR3. V lost 3 bases, J lost 5 bases, and 16 bases lay in between. Per the germline V gene, CDR1 is SEHNR and CDR2 is FQNEAQ (reference sequence). Written as DNA, the CDR3 is TGTGCCAGCAGCTTGGTTGGTTCGGGGGTGGAGACCCAGTACTTC. It yields the protein CASSLVGSGVETQYF.

The chain's CDR3 is CASSYTPFTIYGYTF. The CDR3 DNA follows: TGTGCCAGCAGTTACACACCTTTCACGATCTATGGCTACACCTTC. The V gene is TRBV6-2 or TRBV6-3, the J gene TRBJ1-2; D remains unclear. The germline V gene has CDR1 MNHEY and CDR2 SVGEGT. This CDR3 region has 15 residues. Trimming cost V 2 bases and J 4 bases, with 14 bases left between them.

The chain is built from TRBV20-1 and TRBJ2-7; 14 nucleotides agree with TRBD2. CDR3 size: 15 residues. Germline V gene data show CDR1 as DFQATT and CDR2 as SNEGSKA (reference sequence). The J segment lost 2 bases and the V segment lost 6 bases, leaving 6 bases of the junction unmatched. CDR3 sequence (DNA): TGCAGTGCCCTGGGACTAGCGGGAGACGCCTACGAGCAGTACTTC. It specifies CSALGLAGDAYEQYF.

This clonotype was recorded many times. The chain combines TRBV7-6 with TRBJ2-7, with 12 bases that match TRBD2. The CDR3 contains 15 residues. V trimming: 5 bases; J trimming: 7 bases; junction bases outside the gene matches: 9. Germline V gene sequence: CDR1 SGHVS, CDR2 FNYEAQ. In DNA form, the CDR3 reads TGTGCCAGCAGCCTTGCTAGCGGGGGGGCTGGTGAGCAGTACTTC. Amino acids: CASSLASGGAGEQYF.

This clonotype showed up many times. V gene TRBV20-1 combines with J gene TRBJ2-7, with 9 nucleotides matching TRBD1. The CDR3 covers 14 residues. Germline CDR1 DFQATT, CDR2 SNEGSKA (reference sequence). Losses at the gene ends were 6 bases for V and 4 bases for J; bases not matched to a gene: 10. CDR3 coding DNA: TGCAGTGCCCGAGGGCTGGACAGGGGTTACGAGCAGTACTTC. Translating it yields CSARGLDRGYEQYF.

In this sample, this clonotype turned up many times. V is TRBV9 and J is TRBJ2-2, with D possibly matching TRBD2 (5 bases). V lost 0 bases, J lost 6 bases, and 9 bases lay in between. Germline V lookup: CDR1 SGDLS, CDR2 YYNGEE. CDR3 length: 14 amino acids. The CDR3 sequence is CASSVGGGAGELFF. As DNA, the CDR3 is TGTGCCAGCAGCGTAGGAGGAGGTGCCGGGGAGCTGTTTTTT.

This clonotype has at least ten counts. V and J are TRBV6-5 and TRBJ1-4; no clear D gene. V was cut by 0 bases and J by 4 bases, with 6 bases left in between. The CDR3 is made up of 14 amino acids. In germline, CDR1 is MNHEY, CDR2 SVGAGI. The CDR3 loop reads CASSYSGSNEKLFF. CDR3 coding DNA: TGTGCCAGCAGTTACTCCGGGAGTAATGAAAAACTGTTTTTT.

The gene calls are TRBV15 and TRBJ2-5; TRBD1 might be the D (6 bases). Germline CDR1 and CDR2: LNHNV and YYDKDF (reference sequence). V lost 5 bases and J 3 bases, leaving 10 bases between the germline ends. This CDR3 contains 13 residues. The CDR3 nucleotides read TGTGCCACCAGCCCCAGGGGAGAAGAGACCCAGTACTTC. Its translation is CATSPRGEETQYF.

This clonotype was seen many times. The chain couples TRBV10-3 to TRBJ2-3, with a weak D call TRBD1 (6 bases). This CDR3 has 14 residues. Germline CDR1 and CDR2: ENHRY and SYGVKD. The V end lost 3 bases, the J end lost 3 bases, and 10 bases lay between the germline ends. The CDR3: CAISDTGQTDTQYF. The CDR3 DNA follows: TGTGCCATCAGTGATACCGGACAGACAGATACGCAGTATTTT.

V gene TRBV6-6 combines with J gene TRBJ2-5; D assignment may be TRBD1 or TRBD2 (6 bases each). Germline V gene lookup returns CDR1 MNHNY and CDR2 SVGAGI (reference sequence). The V and J ends lost 2 bases and 5 bases respectively, with 15 bases between them. This CDR3 contains 15 residues. The CDR3 DNA is TGTGCCAGCAGTTACCTTAACAGGGCGGGGGAGACCCAGTACTTC. Its translation: CASSYLNRAGETQYF.

This chain uses TRBV9 with TRBJ2-1; D possibly corresponds to TRBD2 (5 bases). Germline CDR1 and CDR2: SGDLS and YYNGEE. The CDR3 runs to 12 residues. V lost 4 bases to trimming and J lost 9 bases, with 11 bases between them. The CDR3 is CASSLSEGEQFF. CDR3 bases: TGTGCCAGCAGCCTTAGCGAGGGTGAGCAGTTCTTC.